Shown below are 7 T cell receptor beta chains from a single sample sequenced in a study of synovial regulatory T cells in juvenile arthritis. The data were produced by immunoSEQ multiplex PCR, yet TCRdb's version contains in-frame clones alone and is incomplete. This sample's clone table lists about 10,000 clones. Specimen: Treg cells from blood. The subset here: remaining (HLA-DR-negative) circulating blood Treg cells. These receptors were taken from a donor aged 2 to 35 with juvenile idiopathic arthritis.

The genes are TRBV6-6 and TRBJ1-3; the D gene TCRdb calls, TRBD1, cannot be checked with no DNA. CDR1 and CDR2 (germline): MNHNY, SVGAGI (reference sequence). This CDR3 is 14 amino acids long. The DNA is not on file. The CDR3 sequence: CASRHGQGRNTIYF.

The chain joins TRBV4-3 to TRBJ1-1. The germline gives CDR1 LGHNA, CDR2 YSLEER. This CDR3 has 13 amino acids. The protein alone is recorded here. Here the CDR3 reads CASSQVRFFQAFF.

V usage is TRBV7-6 and J usage is TRBJ1-2; TCRdb's D call, TRBD1, is unchecked because there is no DNA. The CDR3 is made up of 13 amino acids. No DNA is recorded. Germline V gene data show CDR1 as SGHVS and CDR2 as FNYEAQ. The CDR3 region is CASSQTGAPGYTF.

The chain employs TRBV7-6 and TRBJ1-4. There are 15 residues in the CDR3. DNA was not recorded. The germline CDR1 and CDR2 sequences are SGHVS and FNYEAQ. The CDR3 loop is CASSWTGDTNEKLFF.

The chain joins TRBV21-1 to TRBJ2-7; TCRdb's D call, TRBD1, is unchecked because there is no DNA. TRBV21-1 is given as a pseudogene. The CDR3 covers 13 residues. No DNA appears here. The CDR3 sequence: CASSKDNSYEQYF.

The rearrangement links TRBV19 to TRBJ1-1; the TCRdb call, TRBD1, lacks DNA for checking. This CDR3 is 14 amino acids long. There is no recorded DNA. The germline CDR1 and CDR2 sequences are LNHDA and SQIVND (reference sequence). The CDR3 here is CASSRSGWNTEAFF.

The chain uses TRBV5-8 and TRBJ1-4. CDR3 length: 15 amino acids. The DNA is not on file. The V gene's germline CDR1 is SGHTS and CDR2 YDEGEE. The chain's CDR3 is CASSLEPHPGEKLFF.